This entry lists 11 T cell receptor beta chains sequenced from one sample in a study of blood T cells in healthy people across ages. It was with a sample-barcoded 5' primer and a J-beta primer mix that a second PCR of about 6 to 12 cycles was run. TCRdb re-analysed the 5' RACE reads in MiXCR, keeping a single row per CDR3 protein. This table holds 1.5 million to 2 million distinct CDR3 sequences, roughly 52% found once. Sequencing was carried out using blood. The receptors were gathered from a woman in her 40s in good health.

The rearrangement links TRBV4-2 to TRBJ2-1; 7 positions agree with TRBD2. Per germline, CDR1 LGHNA and CDR2 YNFKEQ. Trimming removed 5 bases from V and 4 bases from J; junction bases left unmatched: 8. This CDR3 comprises 15 residues. The CDR3 loop reads CASSSQSGDYNEQFF. The CDR3 bases are TGTGCCAGCAGCTCCCAGAGCGGGGATTACAATGAGCAGTTCTTC.

The V gene is TRBV7-2, the J gene TRBJ2-7; weak D call: TRBD2 (6 bases). CDR3 size: 16 residues. Deletions cut 6 bases from V and 2 bases from J, with 20 bases between. Germline values: CDR1 SGHTA, CDR2 FQGNSA. The CDR3 region is CASSSQPGLATYEQYF. The CDR3 DNA reads as TGTGCCAGCAGTTCGCAACCGGGACTGGCTACCTACGAGCAGTACTTC.

The V call is TRBV6-6, the J call TRBJ1-1; 7 nucleotides line up with TRBD1. The J segment lost 5 bases and the V segment lost 2 bases, leaving 5 bases of the junction unmatched. CDR3 length: 14 residues. The germline V gene encodes CDR1 MNHNY and CDR2 SVGAGI (reference sequence). The CDR3 spells CASSYDRVETEAFF. CDR3 in DNA: TGTGCCAGCAGTTACGACAGGGTGGAAACTGAAGCTTTCTTT.

This clonotype showed up many times. The rearrangement uses TRBV20-1 and TRBJ2-1; D ambiguous. V was clipped by 6 bases and J by 7 bases, with 13 bases between them. CDR1 and CDR2 (germline): DFQATT, SNEGSKA (reference sequence). The CDR3 extends over 12 amino acids. The CDR3 protein is CSATIQQNEQFF. In DNA, the CDR3 is TGCAGTGCCACAATACAGCAAAATGAGCAGTTCTTC.

In its sample, this clonotype was seen a few times. The V call is TRBV7-6, the J call TRBJ2-7, with 7 bases aligning to TRBD1. The germline V gene has CDR1 SGHVS and CDR2 FNYEAQ. CDR3 length: 16 amino acids. Germline trimming cut 5 bases from V and 2 bases from J; bases unmatched to any gene: 12. CDR3 DNA sequence: TGTGCCAGCAGCCCCTTGGGGACAGAAGAGCCCTACGAGCAGTACTTC. Translated: CASSPLGTEEPYEQYF.

In its sample, this clonotype was seen a few times. The rearrangement uses TRBV14 and TRBJ2-7, with 9 bases aligning to TRBD1. Germline V lookup: CDR1 SGHDN, CDR2 FVKESK. This CDR3 region has 15 residues. V was clipped by 2 bases and J by 3 bases; unmatched bases: 5. The CDR3 loop is CASSQLGTGIYEQYF. The DNA for the CDR3 is TGTGCCAGCAGCCAACTCGGGACAGGGATCTACGAGCAGTACTTC.

The chain links TRBV2 to TRBJ1-2; no reliable D call. This CDR3 has 13 amino acids. V was shortened by 0 bases and J by 6 bases, with 8 bases between the two germline ends. Germline lookup yields CDR1 SNHLY and CDR2 FYNNEI. CDR3 residues: CASSEALGDGYTF. CDR3 sequence (DNA): TGTGCCAGCAGTGAAGCCCTCGGGGATGGCTACACCTTC.

This clonotype occurred once. The CDR3 nucleotides are TGTGCCAGCAGCCCCTCAGGGGCGATGGGCAATGAGCAGTTCTTC. Translation: CASSPSGAMGNEQFF. This chain joins TRBV6-2 or TRBV6-3 and TRBJ2-1, with D perhaps TRBD1 (6 bases). Germline values: CDR1 MNHEY, CDR2 SVGEGT. Deletions cut 6 bases from V and 6 bases from J, with 18 bases between. CDR3 size: 15 residues.

This sequence joins TRBV2 and TRBJ1-2; a possible D gene is TRBD1 (5 bases). The CDR3 covers 14 residues. Trimming took 5 bases from V and 4 from J, leaving 14 bases between them. The germline CDR1 and CDR2 sequences are SNHLY and FYNNEI. Written as DNA, the CDR3 is TGTGCCAGCAGTACAGGATCTGGCAGCTATGGCTACACCTTC. As protein: CASSTGSGSYGYTF.

This clonotype was counted a single time. This chain links TRBV6-5 with TRBJ1-2, with 8 bases lining up with TRBD1. Germline V gives CDR1 MNHEY, CDR2 SVGAGI. Losses at the gene ends were 2 bases for V and 4 bases for J; bases not matched to a gene: 15. The CDR3 loop spans 18 amino acids. CDR3 sequence: CASSYASAGTGSTYGYTF. CDR3 bases: TGTGCCAGCAGTTACGCCTCGGCAGGGACAGGCTCGACCTATGGCTACACCTTC.

The chain joins TRBV4-3 to TRBJ2-7, with 8 bases that match TRBD1. Germline loops: CDR1 LGHNA, CDR2 YSLEER. This CDR3 has 14 amino acids. V was clipped by 0 bases and J by 6 bases; unmatched bases: 4. DNA of the CDR3: TGCGCCAGCAGCCAAGATGGACAGGGAGCCGAGCAGTACTTC. Residues: CASSQDGQGAEQYF.